This T cell receptor beta chain was found in a study of control samples from healthy donors and cancer patients. The data were produced by immunoSEQ multiplex PCR, yet TCRdb's version contains in-frame clones alone and is incomplete. This sample yields 150,000 or so clones, of which roughly 89% are seen a single time; 12% belongs to the top ten. The V end lost 8 bases, the J end lost 4 bases, and 14 bases lay between the germline ends. This CDR3 comprises 14 residues. Germline V gene data show CDR1 as SGHAT and CDR2 as FQNNGV. Sequencing was carried out using blood. The TCR sequence derives from a man aged 25 to 40 in good health. V gene TRBV11-2 combines with J gene TRBJ1-4; D is unclear. CDR3 loop: CASSSGSYNEKLFF. The CDR3 DNA is TGTGCCAGCTCCTCCGGGAGTTATAATGAAAAACTGTTTTTT.